The entry below gives a single T cell receptor beta chain sequence along with its context. Data came from immunoSEQ multiplex PCR; TCRdb stores just in-frame clones and leaves some out. The sample includes 77,000 or so clones, roughly 90% of them seen just once. This sample was included in a study of OX40 agonist ivuxolimab in advanced cancers. CDR1 LGHNA and CDR2 YSLEER come from the germline V gene. The CDR3 is 18 amino acids. Between the trimmed V and J ends, which lost 0 bases and 0 bases, there was a span of 16 bases. The rearrangement uses TRBV4-3 and TRBJ2-3, with D tentatively TRBD1 (6 bases). This sample comprised CD4+ or CD8+ T cells sorted from blood, obtained in a trial of the OX40 agonist ivuxolimab. This receptor was identified in an adult with an advanced solid tumor such as melanoma, head and neck, liver or kidney cancer. DNA of the CDR3: TGCGCCAGCAGCCAAGAAGGCTGGGAAGACAGGAGCACAGATACGCAGTATTTT. This codes for CASSQEGWEDRSTDTQYF.